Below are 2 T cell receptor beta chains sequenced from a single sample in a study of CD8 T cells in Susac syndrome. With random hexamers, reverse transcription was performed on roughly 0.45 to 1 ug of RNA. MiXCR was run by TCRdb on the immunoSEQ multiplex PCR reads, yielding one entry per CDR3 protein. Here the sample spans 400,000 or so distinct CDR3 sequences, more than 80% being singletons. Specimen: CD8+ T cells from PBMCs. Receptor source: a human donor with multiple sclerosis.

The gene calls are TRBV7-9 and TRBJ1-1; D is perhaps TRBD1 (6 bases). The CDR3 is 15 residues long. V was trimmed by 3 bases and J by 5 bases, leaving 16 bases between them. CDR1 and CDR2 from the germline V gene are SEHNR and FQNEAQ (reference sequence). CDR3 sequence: CASSFGKGGLTEAFF. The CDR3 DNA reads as TGTGCCAGCAGCTTTGGAAAGGGGGGCCTGACTGAAGCTTTCTTT.

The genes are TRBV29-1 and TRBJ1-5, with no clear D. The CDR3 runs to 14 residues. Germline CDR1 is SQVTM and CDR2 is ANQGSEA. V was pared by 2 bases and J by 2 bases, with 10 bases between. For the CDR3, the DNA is TGCAGCGTTGAATTGGGGTCCGGCAATCAGCCCCAGCATTTT. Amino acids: CSVELGSGNQPQHF.